The 15 T cell receptor beta chains below were found in one sample sequenced in a study of shared clonotypes between healthy human individuals. Produced via immunoSEQ multiplex PCR; TCRdb's table is partial and in-frame only. The sample includes around 1,100,000 clones, 60% to 80% of them seen just once. Sequencing was performed on memory CD4+ T cells from PBMCs. As to subset: CD45RA-negative fraction. These receptors all stem from a man aged 18-30 years in good health. Some clones in this sample may be carry-over from other donors' samples.

This clone has only one observation. This may be a read error, as it is one base from a much larger clone. The sample contains more than one DNA sequence encoding this CDR3. The chain has TRBV10-3 and TRBJ2-3; 16 positions match TRBD2. Per the germline V gene, CDR1 is ENHRY and CDR2 is SYGVKD. CDR3 length: 17 residues. CDR3: CAISEKGLAGGTDTQYF. The CDR3 region has the DNA TGTGCCATCAGTGAGAAGGGACTAGCGGGAGGGACAGATACGCAATATTTT.

This clone has just a few counts. The chain recombines TRBV7-8 with TRBJ2-7, with 11 bases fitting TRBD1. The V and J ends lost 2 bases and 5 bases, in that order; junction bases with no gene match: 5. The CDR3 spans 15 residues. The germline V gene encodes CDR1 SGHVS and CDR2 FQNEAQ. The DNA for the CDR3 is TGTGCCAGCAGCTTAACTCGGACAGGGGGCAACGAGCAGTACTTC. It specifies CASSLTRTGGNEQYF.

As for this clone: The sample carries other DNA sequences with the same CDR3. This chain joins TRBV7-8 and TRBJ1-1; unclear D gene. The CDR3 length is 13 residues. The V gene's germline CDR1 is SGHVS and CDR2 FQNEAQ. V lost 1 base and J lost 4, with 7 bases in between. In DNA, the CDR3 is TGTGCCAGCAGCTTAGGCGGCGGCACTGAAGCTTTCTTT. Its protein is CASSLGGGTEAFF.

The chain is built from TRBV6-1 and TRBJ2-1, with D unclear. Germline CDR1 MNHNS, CDR2 SASEGT. Trimming took 2 bases from V and 8 from J, leaving 10 bases between them. The CDR3 sequence is 13 residues long. The CDR3 is CASSESLGYEQFF. DNA for the CDR3: TGTGCCAGCAGTGAATCCTTGGGGTATGAGCAGTTCTTC.

In this sample, this clone turned up a few times. The chain links TRBV6-1 to TRBJ1-2; possible D gene TRBD1, 5 bases. Deletions cut 7 bases from V and 4 bases from J, with 13 bases between. The CDR3 spans 13 residues. Germline V gene sequence: CDR1 MNHNS, CDR2 SASEGT. The CDR3 DNA sequence: TGTGCCAGCATTAAATCACAGGTCTATGGCTACACCTTC. Its translation is CASIKSQVYGYTF.

The chain links TRBV5-1 to TRBJ2-5; 8 bases agree with TRBD2. CDR3 length: 13 amino acids. Trimming removed 7 bases from V and 1 base from J; junction bases left unmatched: 3. Germline-derived CDR1 and CDR2 are SGHRS and YFSETQ. The CDR3 region is CASQREPQETQYF. CDR3 sequence (DNA): TGCGCCAGCCAGCGGGAGCCCCAAGAGACCCAGTACTTC.

The V call is TRBV7-8, the J call TRBJ2-2; TRBD2 might be the D (6 bases). V shed 10 bases and J shed 3 bases, with 12 bases lying between them. The CDR3 loop spans 13 amino acids. Germline CDR1 and CDR2: SGHVS and FQNEAQ. The CDR3 sequence: CATLGGHTGELFF. In DNA, the CDR3 is TGTGCCACCCTGGGAGGTCACACCGGGGAGCTGTTTTTT. Using reference TRBV7-8 and TRBJ2-2 for the parts outside the CDR3, the full variable domain is GAGVSQSPRYKVAKRGQDVALRCDPISGHVSLFWYQQALGQGPEFLTYFQNEAQLDKSGLPSDRFFAERPEGSVSTLKIQRTQQEDSAVYLCATLGGHTGELFFGEGSRLTVL.

The chain combines TRBV7-9 with TRBJ2-2; 7 bases agree with TRBD2. CDR1 SEHNR and CDR2 FQNEAQ come from the germline V gene (reference sequence). There are 15 residues in the CDR3. The J segment lost 7 bases and the V segment lost 2 bases, leaving 7 bases of the junction unmatched. The CDR3 reads CASSLLAVAGGELFF. The CDR3 DNA reads as TGTGCCAGCAGCTTACTCGCGGTAGCGGGCGGGGAGCTGTTTTTT.

V and J are TRBV4-2 and TRBJ2-1; D possibly corresponds to TRBD2 (5 bases). Trimming removed 2 bases from V and 2 bases from J, with 13 bases in between. The length of the CDR3 is 16 residues. Germline CDR1 is LGHNA and CDR2 is YNFKEQ. CDR3 protein: CASSQQVQRTYNEQFF. The CDR3 DNA follows: TGTGCCAGCAGCCAACAGGTCCAGCGGACCTACAATGAGCAGTTCTTC.

This sequence joins TRBV27 and TRBJ1-4; 7 nucleotides line up with TRBD1. The CDR3 extends over 12 amino acids. Germline V gives CDR1 MNHEY, CDR2 SMNVEV (reference sequence). With V trimmed by 9 bases and J by 8 bases, 6 bases remained unmatched. CDR3 bases: TGTGCCAGAGACAGGGTCGGGGAAAAACTGTTTTTT. This translates into CARDRVGEKLFF.

V usage is TRBV28 and J usage is TRBJ2-3, with 8 bases fitting TRBD2. The CDR3 is 15 residues long. Trimming removed 7 bases from V and 2 bases from J; junction bases left unmatched: 8. The germline V gene encodes CDR1 MDHEN and CDR2 SYDVKM. The CDR3 bases are TGTGCCAGCACCGGGGGGGGGACCTTCACAGATACGCAGTATTTT. Its translation: CASTGGGTFTDTQYF. Using reference TRBV28 and TRBJ2-3 for the parts outside the CDR3, the full variable domain is DVKVTQSSRYLVKRTGEKVFLECVQDMDHENMFWYRQDPGLGLRLIYFSYDVKMKEKGDIPEGYSVSREKKERFSLILESASTNQTSMYLCASTGGGTFTDTQYFGPGTRLTVL.

This clone was detected only once. V and J are TRBV5-1 and TRBJ1-4; 7 bases line up with TRBD1. The CDR3 contains 16 residues. Looked up from germline, CDR1 is SGHRS and CDR2 is YFSETQ. With V trimmed by 0 bases and J by 4 bases, 6 bases remained unmatched. Here the CDR3 reads CASSLGGTENNEKLFF. CDR3 sequence (DNA): TGCGCCAGCAGCTTGGGAGGGACAGAAAATAATGAAAAACTGTTTTTT.

The rearrangement links TRBV28 to TRBJ2-7, with TRBD1 matching over 10 bases. CDR3 length equals 16 residues. Germline loops: CDR1 MDHEN, CDR2 SYDVKM. The trim removed 4 bases at V and 7 bases at J, leaving 13 bases unmatched. CDR3 loop: CASSSPSTGGSGEQYF. Here the CDR3 DNA reads TGTGCCAGCAGTTCCCCGTCGACAGGGGGCTCGGGGGAGCAGTACTTC.

This clone appeared once. This chain uses TRBV27 with TRBJ2-3, with D hard to call. The CDR3 consists of 16 residues. Trimming removed 6 bases at V and 3 bases at J, with 19 bases between. Germline V gene sequence: CDR1 MNHEY, CDR2 SMNVEV (reference sequence). The CDR3 loop reads CASRPRTTSGTDTQYF. The CDR3 coding sequence is TGTGCCAGCAGGCCCCGGACCACCTCCGGGACAGATACGCAGTATTTT.

The rearrangement uses TRBV28 and TRBJ1-2, with D possibly matching TRBD1 (6 bases). In germline, CDR1 is MDHEN, CDR2 SYDVKM. Trimming stripped 7 bases from V and 5 bases from J, with 20 bases between. This CDR3 is built from 15 residues. The CDR3 nucleotides read TGTGCCAGCAAAAAACCACAGGGAGGGAGGTATGGCTACACCTTC. Its translation is CASKKPQGGRYGYTF.